This T cell receptor beta chain was retrieved from a study of cytomegalovirus exposure and HLA in healthy donors. Study observations and caveats: The study designated some 180 TCR beta chains cytomegalovirus-associated.

Donors were ostensibly healthy at sampling, although undocumented immune exposures were probable. Trimming cost V 3 bases and J 5 bases, with 13 bases left between them. Germline CDR1 WNHNN, CDR2 SYGVQD (reference sequence). CDR3 size: 14 residues. Use of 60 Vbeta and 13 Jbeta primers characterized the PCR. Method: immunoSEQ multiplex PCR; TCRdb's copy keeps in-frame clones and lacks some. The table has around 140,000 clones, more than 60% seen once. Comment on this clone: Its antigen remains unknown.

J is TRBJ1-1 and V is TRBV10-1, with TRBD1 as a possible D gene (6 bases). The specimen sequenced was PBMCs. This sequence was found in a woman aged 18-35 years in good health and CMV-seronegative. CDR3 in DNA: TGCGCCAGCAGTGACCGACGGGACAAGACTGAAGCTTTCTTT. Encoded protein: CASSDRRDKTEAFF.